The 27 T cell receptor beta chains given below trace back to one sample, sequenced in a study of shared clonotypes between healthy human individuals. TCRdb's table, derived via immunoSEQ multiplex PCR, lists solely in-frame clones and lacks some. This sample has about 770,000 clones, with roughly two thirds found just once. What was sequenced was memory CD4+ T cells sorted from blood. Subset given: CD45RA-negative fraction. All receptors come from a woman aged 25 to 39 in good health.

The chain has TRBV5-1 and TRBJ2-3; no reliable D call. Trimming took 0 bases from V and 8 from J, leaving 10 bases between them. This CDR3 spans 13 amino acids. Germline-derived CDR1 and CDR2 are SGHRS and YFSETQ. CDR3 in amino acids: CASSLAGGRTQYF. The CDR3 DNA is TGCGCCAGCAGCTTGGCGGGCGGACGTACGCAGTATTTT.

The rearrangement uses TRBV7-3 and TRBJ2-7; TRBD2 aligns across 7 bases. The V gene end was trimmed by 4 bases and the J gene end by 2 bases; junction bases not matched to a gene: 11. CDR3 size: 16 residues. Germline values: CDR1 SGHTA, CDR2 FQGTGA. Here the CDR3 reads CASSSWGTKRPYEQYF. CDR3 sequence (DNA): TGTGCCAGCAGCTCCTGGGGGACTAAAAGACCCTACGAGCAGTACTTC. The full variable domain, with the rest looked up from reference TRBV7-3 and TRBJ2-7, is GAGVSQTPSNKVTEKGKYVELRCDPISGHTALYWYRQSLGQGPEFLIYFQGTGAADDSGLPNDRFFAVRPEGSVSTLKIQRTERGDSAVYLCASSSWGTKRPYEQYFGPGTRLTVT.

The CDR3 here is CASSVNPRELAEETQYF. CDR3 nucleotides: TGTGCCAGCAGCGTAAATCCGAGGGAACTAGCGGAAGAGACCCAGTACTTC. The rearrangement joins TRBV9 to TRBJ2-5, with 8 bases matching TRBD2. Trimming at V came to 1 base and at J to 3 bases, leaving 11 bases not matched to a gene. CDR1 and CDR2 from the germline V gene are SGDLS and YYNGEE. The CDR3 extends over 17 amino acids.

The rearrangement joins TRBV28 to TRBJ2-3; the match to TRBD2 covers 11 bases. V was clipped by 6 bases and J by 0 bases; unmatched bases: 5. The CDR3 extends over 16 amino acids. Germline CDR1 and CDR2: MDHEN and SYDVKM. In DNA, the CDR3 is TGTGCCAGCAGCGCCCTAGCGGGAGGTAGCACAGATACGCAGTATTTT. The encoded protein is CASSALAGGSTDTQYF.

This chain connects TRBV28 to TRBJ2-3; 8 positions match TRBD2. Germline-derived CDR1 and CDR2 are MDHEN and SYDVKM. The trim removed 5 bases at V and 4 bases at J, leaving 11 bases unmatched. The CDR3 is 16 amino acids. CDR3 DNA sequence: TGTGCCAGCAGTCCCTCCGGGACTAGGAGGGCAGATACGCAGTATTTT. Translating gives CASSPSGTRRADTQYF.

The gene calls are TRBV9 and TRBJ2-1; 13 positions match TRBD2. This CDR3 has 17 amino acids. Germline CDR1 is SGDLS and CDR2 is YYNGEE. Trimming removed 0 bases from V and 0 bases from J; junction bases left unmatched: 0. The CDR3 region has the DNA TGTGCCAGCAGCGTAGGGACTAGCGGGAGCTCCTACAATGAGCAGTTCTTC. Amino acid sequence: CASSVGTSGSSYNEQFF.

The J gene is TRBJ2-1, the V gene TRBV7-2; D unresolved. CDR1 is SGHTA and CDR2 is FQGNSA in the germline V gene. The CDR3 spans 15 residues. V was clipped by 0 bases and J by 5 bases, with 11 bases between them. The CDR3 loop reads CASSLAWITNNEQFF. Here the CDR3 DNA reads TGTGCCAGCAGCTTAGCTTGGATTACAAACAATGAGCAGTTCTTC.

This clone showed up many times. V and J are TRBV6-1 and TRBJ2-3; 11 bases are a match to TRBD2. The CDR3 sequence is 15 residues long. V gave up 5 bases and J gave up 2 bases; unmatched junction bases: 3. Germline lookup yields CDR1 MNHNS and CDR2 SASEGT. CDR3 nucleotide sequence: TGTGCCAGCAGTCTACTAGCGGGAGACACAGATACGCAGTATTTT. Amino acids: CASSLLAGDTDTQYF.

The rearrangement uses TRBV18 and TRBJ2-5; no clear D. The CDR3 has 13 residues. V was shortened by 4 bases and J by 0 bases, with 6 bases between the two germline ends. Germline V CDR1 and CDR2: KGHSH, LQKENI. DNA of the CDR3: TGTGCCAGCTCACTTCTATACCAAGAGACCCAGTACTTC. Its protein product is CASSLLYQETQYF.

The gene calls are TRBV11-2 and TRBJ2-2, with D possibly being TRBD1 (6 bases). The CDR3 contains 16 residues. CDR1 is SGHAT and CDR2 is FQNNGV in the germline V gene. V dropped 0 bases and J dropped 6 bases, with 14 bases sitting between them. CDR3 in DNA: TGTGCCAGCAGCTTAGAAGGGGCAGGGGTAGCCGGGGAGCTGTTTTTT. It translates to CASSLEGAGVAGELFF.

V gene TRBV18 combines with J gene TRBJ1-2, with D possibly TRBD1 on 6 matching bases. Germline lookup yields CDR1 KGHSH and CDR2 LQKENI. CDR3 length equals 15 residues. V lost 0 bases and J 6 bases, leaving 14 bases between the germline ends. The CDR3 DNA reads TGTGCCAGCTCACCACCCGGGCTCAGGGGCCATGGCTACACCTTC. This encodes CASSPPGLRGHGYTF.

The genes are TRBV7-8 and TRBJ2-2; D is undetermined. Trimming removed 1 base from V and 1 base from J, with 10 bases in between. Germline V gene data show CDR1 as SGHVS and CDR2 as FQNEAQ. The CDR3 covers 16 residues. The DNA for the CDR3 is TGTGCCAGCAGCTTAGTTCGGCGCCGGAACACCGGGGAGCTGTTTTTT. As protein: CASSLVRRRNTGELFF.

In its sample, this clone was seen a few times. The V gene is TRBV19, the J gene TRBJ1-5; tentative D call: TRBD1 (6 bases). This CDR3 spans 16 amino acids. V lost 7 bases and J 2 bases, leaving 18 bases between the germline ends. From germline, CDR1 is LNHDA and CDR2 SQIVND (reference sequence). The CDR3 coding sequence is TGTGCCAGTATCGCGTGGGGGGGCTCGGGCAATCAGCCCCAGCATTTT. It is translated as CASIAWGGSGNQPQHF.

The chain uses TRBV7-6 and TRBJ2-6; 10 bases match TRBD1. CDR3 length: 16 amino acids. CDR1 is SGHVS and CDR2 is FNYEAQ in the germline V gene. In DNA, the CDR3 is TGTGCAGTTTCGGGACAGGGGTTTTCTGGGGCCAACGTCCTGACTTTC. Translation gives CAVSGQGFSGANVLTF.

This chain links TRBV11-2 with TRBJ1-2; TRBD1 is a possible D gene (5 bases). The CDR3 runs to 14 residues. Between the trimmed V and J ends, which lost 5 bases and 7 bases, there was a span of 17 bases. Germline CDR1 and CDR2: SGHAT and FQNNGV. Here the CDR3 reads CASSIGDLFFGYTF. In nucleotides, the CDR3 is TGTGCCAGCAGCATCGGGGACCTGTTCTTTGGCTACACCTTC.

This chain joins TRBV7-9 and TRBJ2-7; the D gene is possibly TRBD1 (6 bases). This CDR3 region has 14 residues. Germline V gene data show CDR1 as SEHNR and CDR2 as FQNEAQ (reference sequence). The ends were cut back, 5 bases at V and 4 bases at J, with 15 bases in the middle. The CDR3 protein is CASSHRDGGYEQYF. The CDR3 DNA sequence: TGTGCCAGCAGCCACAGGGACGGAGGTTACGAGCAGTACTTC.

The CDR3 reads CASSQRPSALDTQYF. The CDR3 coding sequence is TGTGCCAGCAGCCAACGACCATCAGCGTTGGATACGCAGTATTTT. The chain combines TRBV5-6 with TRBJ2-3; the D is unclear. Trimming took 4 bases from V and 6 from J, leaving 18 bases between them. Germline-derived CDR1 and CDR2 are SGHDT and YYEEEE. This CDR3 is 15 amino acids long.

The gene calls are TRBV19 and TRBJ1-1; TRBD1 is a possible D gene (5 bases). CDR3 size: 13 residues. Trimming took 7 bases from V and 2 from J, leaving 11 bases between them. The V gene's germline CDR1 is LNHDA and CDR2 SQIVND (reference sequence). In DNA form, the CDR3 reads TGTGCCAGTAAGGGGCCCCCAAACACTGAAGCTTTCTTT. Protein product: CASKGPPNTEAFF. The full variable domain, rest sourced from reference TRBV19 and TRBJ1-1, is DGGITQSPKYLFRKEGQNVTLSCEQNLNHDAMYWYRQDPGQGLRLIYYSQIVNDFQKGDIAEGYSVSREKKESFPLTVTSAQKNPTAFYLCASKGPPNTEAFFGQGTRLTVV.

The J gene is TRBJ1-4, the V gene TRBV5-1; 8 bases map to TRBD1. V shed 0 bases and J 3 bases; nucleotides not matched to a gene: 1. This CDR3 region has 15 residues. Germline CDR1 and CDR2: SGHRS and YFSETQ. CDR3 DNA sequence: TGCGCCAGCAGCTTGGGACAGGGGTCTAATGAAAAACTGTTTTTT. Protein: CASSLGQGSNEKLFF.

This clone was detected only a few times. This sequence joins TRBV6-1 and TRBJ1-1; D is unclear. Germline CDR1 and CDR2: MNHNS and SASEGT. This CDR3 region has 14 residues. Trimming removed 1 base from V and 0 bases from J, with 6 bases in between. CDR3: CASSEGRLNTEAFF. CDR3 sequence (DNA): TGTGCCAGCAGTGAAGGACGGTTGAACACTGAAGCTTTCTTT.

This clone has a count of ten or more. This rearrangement joins TRBV27 to TRBJ1-2; TRBD1 might be the D (5 bases). Germline CDR1 and CDR2: MNHEY and SMNVEV (reference sequence). The CDR3 spans 14 residues. Trimming pared 5 bases from V and 4 bases from J, leaving 14 bases between. The DNA of the CDR3 is TGTGCCAGCAGTCCGGGGGTTCAAGTCTATGGCTACACCTTC. It translates to CASSPGVQVYGYTF.

The genes are TRBV7-2 and TRBJ1-1, with 7 bases identical to TRBD1. The CDR3 totals 15 residues. V lost 5 bases and J lost 5; bases outside the gene matches: 11. Germline assignment: CDR1 SGHTA and CDR2 FQGNSA. The CDR3: CASSLPSGQATEAFF. CDR3 in DNA: TGTGCCAGCAGCCTCCCTAGTGGACAGGCGACTGAAGCTTTCTTT.

The rearrangement links TRBV11-2 to TRBJ2-5, with 8 positions matching TRBD2. The better agreement between TRBJ2-7 and the DNA end casts doubt on the J call. The CDR3 is 14 residues long. Germline V CDR1 and CDR2: SGHAT, FQNNGV. For the CDR3, the DNA is TGTGCCAGCAGCTTAAAGCGGGAGATACACGAGCAGTACTTC. Its translation: CASSLKREIHEQYF.

The chain joins TRBV6-5 to TRBJ2-3; the D gene is possibly TRBD2 (6 bases). The CDR3 is made up of 15 amino acids. CDR1 and CDR2 (germline): MNHEY, SVGAGI. Trimming took off 6 bases at V and 11 bases at J, with 24 bases between the two ends. The CDR3: CASRTRSGGIWVQYF. In DNA form, the CDR3 reads TGTGCCAGCAGAACCCGGTCCGGGGGTATATGGGTGCAGTATTTT.

This chain joins TRBV10-2 and TRBJ1-4, with D hard to call. The germline CDR1 and CDR2 sequences are WSHSY and SAAADI. This CDR3 spans 11 amino acids. V lost 3 bases and J lost 5, with 1 base in between. The CDR3 loop is CASSENEKLFF. The CDR3 DNA sequence: TGCGCCAGCAGTGAAAATGAAAAACTGTTTTTT.

The chain recombines TRBV28 with TRBJ1-1; 8 nucleotides match TRBD1. Unmatched junction bases numbered 10, after V lost 5 bases and J lost 5 bases. This CDR3 contains 15 residues. CDR1 and CDR2 (germline): MDHEN, SYDVKM. Here the CDR3 DNA reads TGTGCCAGCAGTCCCGAAGGACAGGGCCGGACTGAAGCTTTCTTT. As protein: CASSPEGQGRTEAFF.

The chain employs TRBV7-9 and TRBJ1-1; D gene unclear. The CDR3 is made up of 13 amino acids. Germline lookup yields CDR1 SEHNR and CDR2 FQNEAQ (reference sequence). V was cut by 8 bases and J by 1 base, with 11 bases left in between. CDR3 coding DNA: TGTGCCAGCTCAATACAGCAGAACACTGAAGCTTTCTTT. This encodes CASSIQQNTEAFF. Combining the CDR3 with reference TRBV7-9 and TRBJ1-1 gives the whole variable domain DTGVSQNPRHKITKRGQNVTFRCDPISEHNRLYWYRQTLGQGPEFLTYFQNEAQLEKSRLLSDRFSAERPKGSFSTLEIQRTEQGDSAMYLCASSIQQNTEAFFGQGTRLTVV.